Below are 28 T cell receptor beta chains sequenced from a single sample in a study of a mutant IDH1 vaccine in newly diagnosed glioma. No cognate antigen is known for these TCRs. The time point: week 47, end of study. In the vaccine, a single dose held 300 ug of the mutant IDH1 20-mer peptide, along with topical imiquimod. TCRdb keeps only in-frame clones here, not all; method: immunoSEQ multiplex PCR. The sample holds some 50,000 clones, 70% to 85% seen once. Sequencing used PBMCs, obtained from a glioma patient whose treatment included an IDH1 peptide vaccine. Receptor source: a woman in her thirties with glioma. Some clones in this sample may be carry-over from other donors' samples.

The chain uses TRBV7-2 and TRBJ1-1, with a tentative D call TRBD1 (5 bases). Germline V gene sequence: CDR1 SGHTA, CDR2 FQGNSA. The CDR3 consists of 14 residues. V was clipped by 1 base and J by 0 bases, with 6 bases between them. Written as DNA, the CDR3 is TGTGCCAGCAGCTTAGGACAGATGAACACTGAAGCTTTCTTT. This gives the protein CASSLGQMNTEAFF.

This rearrangement joins TRBV6-1 to TRBJ1-1, with TRBD1 matching 9 bases. This CDR3 contains 13 residues. The germline gives CDR1 MNHNS, CDR2 SASEGT. V was pared by 8 bases and J by 4 bases, with 5 bases of the junction left unmatched. In nucleotides, the CDR3 is TGTGCCAGCCCTGGACAGGGGATCACTGAAGCTTTCTTT. This gives the protein CASPGQGITEAFF.

V and J are TRBV5-4 and TRBJ1-2; D gene uncertain. Trimming took 1 base from V and 10 from J, leaving 8 bases between them. The CDR3 covers 11 residues. Germline-derived CDR1 and CDR2 are SGHNT and YYREEE (reference sequence). For the CDR3, the DNA is TGTGCCAGCAGCTTGCTCTCTTACTACACCTTC. It yields the protein CASSLLSYYTF.

This sequence joins TRBV27 and TRBJ2-7; D may be TRBD1 (5 bases). Looked up from germline, CDR1 is MNHEY and CDR2 is SMNVEV (reference sequence). Trimming took 2 bases from V and 2 from J, leaving 13 bases between them. The CDR3 spans 15 residues. The chain's CDR3 is CASSLQGRQAYEQYF. The DNA for the CDR3 is TGTGCCAGCAGTTTACAGGGAAGGCAGGCCTACGAGCAGTACTTC.

The J gene is TRBJ1-2, the V gene TRBV6-5, with D unclear. CDR1 and CDR2 from the germline V gene are MNHEY and SVGAGI. The ends were cut back, 0 bases at V and 1 base at J, with 6 bases in the middle. This CDR3 spans 14 amino acids. CDR3 DNA: TGTGCCAGCAGTTACTCAGCCCTTAACTATGGCTACACCTTC. Encoded protein: CASSYSALNYGYTF.

This chain joins TRBV27 and TRBJ2-1, with D possibly matching TRBD2 (6 bases). V was pared by 5 bases and J by 2 bases, with 10 bases between. The CDR3 is 14 amino acids. CDR1 and CDR2 from the germline V gene are MNHEY and SMNVEV (reference sequence). As DNA, the CDR3 is TGTGCCAGCAGTATTAGCGGAACCTACAATGAGCAGTTCTTC. It codes for CASSISGTYNEQFF.

This clone showed up just a few times. This chain uses TRBV29-1 with TRBJ1-1; 7 bases are a match to TRBD1. Per germline, CDR1 SQVTM and CDR2 ANQGSEA. The V segment lost 7 bases and the J segment 3 bases; nucleotides outside the gene matches: 5. The CDR3 extends over 12 amino acids. CDR3 coding DNA: TGCAGCGGGGGACAGAAGGACACTGAAGCTTTCTTT. Translation: CSGGQKDTEAFF.

This chain connects TRBV4-1 to TRBJ2-5, with 12 bases fitting TRBD2. Germline V gene lookup returns CDR1 MGHRA and CDR2 YSYEKL. V was pared by 4 bases and J by 5 bases, with 11 bases of the junction left unmatched. This CDR3 has 17 amino acids. CDR3 nucleotides: TGCGCCAGCAGCCTCCGGGCTAGCGGGGGGGCTGTGGAGACCCAGTACTTC. This translates into CASSLRASGGAVETQYF.

The sample holds one count of this clone. V usage is TRBV7-6 and J usage is TRBJ1-3, with 9 bases that match TRBD1. Germline trimming cut 5 bases from V and 4 bases from J; bases unmatched to any gene: 6. The CDR3 loop spans 15 amino acids. Germline CDR1 SGHVS, CDR2 FNYEAQ. The CDR3 coding sequence is TGTGCCAGCAGCATACAGGGGGCGAGAGGAAACACCATATATTTT. Protein sequence: CASSIQGARGNTIYF.

The chain has TRBV6-5 and TRBJ2-5; TRBD2 is a possible D gene (6 bases). Trimming cost V 6 bases and J 1 base, with 12 bases left between them. The CDR3 length is 14 residues. CDR1 is MNHEY and CDR2 is SVGAGI in the germline V gene. Here the CDR3 reads CASSRGGFQETQYF. CDR3 sequence (DNA): TGTGCCAGCAGCCGTGGGGGGTTCCAAGAGACCCAGTACTTC.

The chain couples TRBV19 to TRBJ2-2; the D is unclear. The CDR3 is 8 amino acids. CDR1 and CDR2 from the germline V gene are LNHDA and SQIVND (reference sequence). V dropped 9 bases and J dropped 7 bases, with 0 bases sitting between them. The CDR3 sequence: CASGELFF. The CDR3 bases are TGTGCCAGCGGGGAGCTGTTTTTT.

The chain uses TRBV7-8 and TRBJ2-6; TRBD1 aligns across 9 bases. Germline V CDR1 and CDR2: SGHVS, FQNEAQ. Trimming took 5 bases from V and 1 from J; bases not matched to a gene: 15. This CDR3 contains 20 residues. The CDR3 DNA is TGTGCCAGCAGCCTCCGGGCCGGGACAGGGTCAAATTCTGGGGCCAACGTCCTGACTTTC. Residues: CASSLRAGTGSNSGANVLTF.

V and J are TRBV11-2 and TRBJ1-2, with D possibly matching TRBD1 (6 bases). The germline V and J ends were trimmed by 5 bases and 6 bases, with 13 bases remaining between them. Germline V gene data show CDR1 as SGHAT and CDR2 as FQNNGV. The CDR3 sequence is 13 residues long. As DNA, the CDR3 is TGTGCCAGCAGCCCGCCCAACAGGGATGGCTACACCTTC. Translating it yields CASSPPNRDGYTF.

J is TRBJ2-7 and V is TRBV19, with D unclear. Deletions cut 9 bases from V and 6 bases from J, with 12 bases between. Germline loops: CDR1 LNHDA, CDR2 SQIVND (reference sequence). The CDR3 extends over 11 amino acids. The CDR3 nucleotides read TGTGCCAGCGCAACAACTGTCGAGCAGTACTTC. Protein product: CASATTVEQYF.

The chain combines TRBV7-9 with TRBJ1-1; D not resolved. V lost 4 bases, J lost 1 base, and 7 bases lay in between. The germline gives CDR1 SEHNR, CDR2 FQNEAQ (reference sequence). The CDR3 is 13 residues long. Written as DNA, the CDR3 is TGTGCCAGCAGCTCAGACAAGAACACTGAAGCTTTCTTT. Translating gives CASSSDKNTEAFF.

The chain employs TRBV6-1 and TRBJ2-7, with 11 positions matching TRBD2. V dropped 8 bases and J dropped 4; count of bases not matched to a gene: 7. CDR1 is MNHNS and CDR2 is SASEGT in the germline V gene. CDR3 length equals 14 residues. The CDR3 bases are TGTGCCAGCGCACAGGGACTAGCGGTTTACGAGCAGTACTTC. Its translation is CASAQGLAVYEQYF.

The V and J genes are TRBV19 and TRBJ2-5, with a tentative D call TRBD2 (6 bases). The germline V gene encodes CDR1 LNHDA and CDR2 SQIVND (reference sequence). This CDR3 contains 10 residues. Trimming took off 8 bases at V and 5 bases at J, with 6 bases between the two ends. The CDR3 DNA reads TGTGCCAGTGGGGGGGAGACCCAGTACTTC. Protein product: CASGGETQYF. The whole variable domain, remainder taken from reference TRBV19 and TRBJ2-5, is DGGITQSPKYLFRKEGQNVTLSCEQNLNHDAMYWYRQDPGQGLRLIYYSQIVNDFQKGDIAEGYSVSREKKESFPLTVTSAQKNPTAFYLCASGGETQYFGPGTRLLVL.

A single count supports this clone. DNA of the CDR3: TGTGCTAGTGGTTTAGACAGGGGTTATCAGCCCCAGCATTTT. Its translation is CASGLDRGYQPQHF. This chain links TRBV12-5 with TRBJ1-5, with TRBD1 matching 8 bases. CDR1 and CDR2 from the germline V gene are LGHNT and FRNRAP. The trim removed 3 bases at V and 5 bases at J, leaving 3 bases unmatched. The CDR3 has 14 amino acids.

The J gene is TRBJ1-5, the V gene TRBV11-2, with 8 bases that match TRBD1. Trimming cost V 4 bases and J 6 bases; bases outside gene matches: 8. CDR3 length: 15 amino acids. CDR1 SGHAT and CDR2 FQNNGV come from the germline V gene. The CDR3 nucleotides are TGTGCCAGCAGCTCGACAGGGGTACGAGGTCAGCCCCAGCATTTT. As protein: CASSSTGVRGQPQHF.

The V and J genes are TRBV29-1 and TRBJ2-7; D gene unclear. Germline V gives CDR1 SQVTM, CDR2 ANQGSEA. The CDR3 has 12 residues. The germline V and J ends were trimmed by 6 bases and 3 bases, with 12 bases remaining between them. CDR3 amino acids: CSVGSRGYEQYF. CDR3 nucleotides: TGCAGCGTAGGATCGCGTGGCTACGAGCAGTACTTC.

The table lists this clone with a count of one. Different DNA sequences within this sample yield the same CDR3. The chain has TRBV9 and TRBJ1-4; D remains unclear. The CDR3 is made up of 13 amino acids. CDR1 SGDLS and CDR2 YYNGEE come from the germline V gene. With 0 bases removed from V and 8 bases from J, the gap between germline ends came to 8 bases. The CDR3 DNA reads as TGTGCCAGCAGCGTAGGGGGTGGGGAAAAACTGTTTTTT. Its protein product is CASSVGGGEKLFF.

This clone has more than one count but fewer than ten. CDR3: CSASHGRDTEAFF. The CDR3 DNA sequence: TGCAGCGCTTCACACGGACGGGACACTGAAGCTTTCTTT. This rearrangement joins TRBV29-1 to TRBJ1-1; no clear D gene. V shed 7 bases and J shed 3 bases, with 15 bases lying between them. Germline-derived CDR1 and CDR2 are SQVTM and ANQGSEA. This CDR3 has 13 residues.

The DNA of the CDR3 is TGCGCCAGCAGCTTGGACCGGATAGCGGGTCTCAATGAGCAGTTCTTC. Its translation is CASSLDRIAGLNEQFF. The V gene is TRBV5-1, the J gene TRBJ2-1; 7 bases align to TRBD2. The V and J ends lost 0 bases and 6 bases, in that order; junction bases with no gene match: 9. The germline gives CDR1 SGHRS, CDR2 YFSETQ. CDR3 length equals 16 residues.

This chain connects TRBV30 to TRBJ2-1, with D tentatively TRBD2 (6 bases). This CDR3 region has 13 residues. CDR1 and CDR2 (germline): GTSNPN, SVGIG (reference sequence). V gave up 0 bases and J gave up 15 bases, with 18 bases separating them. The CDR3 spells CAWSVRGEDGGFF. The CDR3 nucleotides are TGTGCCTGGAGTGTACGCGGGGAAGACGGGGGGTTCTTC.

The gene calls are TRBV5-1 and TRBJ1-4; maybe TRBD1 (5 bases). V lost 0 bases and J 8 bases, leaving 14 bases between the germline ends. Germline loops: CDR1 SGHRS, CDR2 YFSETQ. The CDR3 runs 15 residues. The CDR3 loop reads CASSLEAGLSEKLFF. The CDR3 coding sequence is TGCGCCAGCAGCTTGGAGGCAGGGTTGAGCGAAAAACTGTTTTTT.

This clone was detected only a few times. V gene TRBV25-1 combines with J gene TRBJ2-1, with a weak D call TRBD2 (7 bases). V gave up 1 base and J gave up 1 base, with 11 bases separating them. CDR3 length: 16 residues. Germline values: CDR1 MGHDK, CDR2 SYGVNS. Here the CDR3 DNA reads TGTGCCAGCAGTGAATTCCGGGGGGCATCCTACAATGAGCAGTTCTTC. Residues: CASSEFRGASYNEQFF.

The J gene is TRBJ2-7, the V gene TRBV5-6, with D possibly matching TRBD2 (5 bases). This CDR3 contains 13 residues. CDR1 SGHDT and CDR2 YYEEEE come from the germline V gene. The V end was cut by 4 bases, the J end by 6 bases, with 14 bases between. The CDR3 DNA follows: TGTGCCAGCAGCCGTGGACGGAGGCTCGAGCAGTACTTC. Translated: CASSRGRRLEQYF.

This clone was observed a few times. The V call is TRBV6-1, the J call TRBJ1-4; TRBD1 aligns across 7 bases. The CDR3 is made up of 14 amino acids. V dropped 6 bases and J dropped 6; count of bases not matched to a gene: 7. Germline CDR1 and CDR2: MNHNS and SASEGT. Here the CDR3 reads CASSGDREYEKLFF. CDR3 in DNA: TGTGCCAGCAGCGGAGACAGGGAGTATGAAAAACTGTTTTTT.